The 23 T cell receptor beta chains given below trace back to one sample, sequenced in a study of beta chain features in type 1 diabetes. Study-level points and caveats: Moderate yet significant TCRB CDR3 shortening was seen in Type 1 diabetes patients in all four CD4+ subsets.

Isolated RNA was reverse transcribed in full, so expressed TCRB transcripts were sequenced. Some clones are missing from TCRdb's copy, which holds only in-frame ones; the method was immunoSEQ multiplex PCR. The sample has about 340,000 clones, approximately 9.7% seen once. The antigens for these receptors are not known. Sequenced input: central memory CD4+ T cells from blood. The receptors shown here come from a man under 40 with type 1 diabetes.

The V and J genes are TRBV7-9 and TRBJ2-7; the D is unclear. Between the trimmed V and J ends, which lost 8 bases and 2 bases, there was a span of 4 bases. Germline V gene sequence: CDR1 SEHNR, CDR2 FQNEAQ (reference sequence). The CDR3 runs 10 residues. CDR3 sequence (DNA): TGTGCCAGCGGCCCCTACGAGCAGTACTTC. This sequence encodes CASGPYEQYF. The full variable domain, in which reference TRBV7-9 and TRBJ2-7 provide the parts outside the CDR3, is DTGVSQNPRHKITKRGQNVTFRCDPISEHNRLYWYRQTLGQGPEFLTYFQNEAQLEKSRLLSDRFSAERPKGSFSTLEIQRTEQGDSAMYLCASGPYEQYFGPGTRLTVT.

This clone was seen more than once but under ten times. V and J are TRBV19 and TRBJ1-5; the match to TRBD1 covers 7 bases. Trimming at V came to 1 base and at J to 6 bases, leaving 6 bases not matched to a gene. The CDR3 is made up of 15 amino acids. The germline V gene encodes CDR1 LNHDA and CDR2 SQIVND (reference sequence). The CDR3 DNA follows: TGTGCCAGTAGTATAGCCGGGACAGAGGGTCAGCCCCAGCATTTT. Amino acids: CASSIAGTEGQPQHF.

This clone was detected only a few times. The DNA of the CDR3 is TGTGCCAGCAGCCTGAACGGCGAAAACTATGGCTACACCTTC. Translation: CASSLNGENYGYTF. The V call is TRBV7-9, the J call TRBJ1-2, with D unclear. This CDR3 spans 14 amino acids. Germline lookup yields CDR1 SEHNR and CDR2 FQNEAQ (reference sequence). Trimming shortened V by 5 bases and J by 2 bases, and 12 bases separated the two germline ends. The full variable domain, rest sourced from reference TRBV7-9 and TRBJ1-2, is DTGVSQNPRHKITKRGQNVTFRCDPISEHNRLYWYRQTLGQGPEFLTYFQNEAQLEKSRLLSDRFSAERPKGSFSTLEIQRTEQGDSAMYLCASSLNGENYGYTFGSGTRLTVV.

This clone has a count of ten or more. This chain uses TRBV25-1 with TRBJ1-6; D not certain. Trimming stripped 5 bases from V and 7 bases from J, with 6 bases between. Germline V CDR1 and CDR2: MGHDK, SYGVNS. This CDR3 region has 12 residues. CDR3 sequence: CASSLRNSPLHF. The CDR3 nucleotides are TGTGCCAGCAGTCTGCGGAATTCACCCCTCCACTTT.

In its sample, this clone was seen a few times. Here the CDR3 reads CASLSQVGHSNQPQHF. Written as DNA, the CDR3 is TGTGCCAGCCTATCACAGGTGGGGCATAGCAATCAGCCCCAGCATTTT. The V and J genes are TRBV28 and TRBJ1-5; maybe TRBD1 (5 bases). This CDR3 region has 16 residues. The germline V gene encodes CDR1 MDHEN and CDR2 SYDVKM. The ends were cut back, 8 bases at V and 0 bases at J, with 17 bases in the middle.

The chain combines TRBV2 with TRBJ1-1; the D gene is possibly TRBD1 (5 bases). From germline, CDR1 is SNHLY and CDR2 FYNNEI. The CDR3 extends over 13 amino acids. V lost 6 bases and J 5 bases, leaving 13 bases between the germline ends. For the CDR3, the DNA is TGTGCCAGCAGGGGGGAAGGCAGGACTGAAGCTTTCTTT. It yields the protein CASRGEGRTEAFF.

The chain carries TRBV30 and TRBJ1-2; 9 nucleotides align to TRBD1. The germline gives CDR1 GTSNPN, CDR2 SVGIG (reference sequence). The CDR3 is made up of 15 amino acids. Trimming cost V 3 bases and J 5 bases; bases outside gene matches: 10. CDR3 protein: CAWRTGGRGTYGYTF. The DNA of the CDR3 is TGTGCCTGGAGAACAGGGGGCCGGGGTACTTATGGCTACACCTTC.

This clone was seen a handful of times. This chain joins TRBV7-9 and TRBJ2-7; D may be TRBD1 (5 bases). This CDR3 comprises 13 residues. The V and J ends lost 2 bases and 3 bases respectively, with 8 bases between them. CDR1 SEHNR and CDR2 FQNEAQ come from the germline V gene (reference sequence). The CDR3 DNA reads TGTGCCAGCAGCTTAAAGGGGAACTACGAGCAGTACTTC. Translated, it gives CASSLKGNYEQYF.

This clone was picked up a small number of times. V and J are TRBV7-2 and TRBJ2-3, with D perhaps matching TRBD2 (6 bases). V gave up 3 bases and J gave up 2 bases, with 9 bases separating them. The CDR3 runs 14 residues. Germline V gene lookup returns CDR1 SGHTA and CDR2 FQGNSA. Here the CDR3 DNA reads TGTGCCAGCAGCTTGAGACTAGACACAGATACGCAGTATTTT. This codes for CASSLRLDTDTQYF.

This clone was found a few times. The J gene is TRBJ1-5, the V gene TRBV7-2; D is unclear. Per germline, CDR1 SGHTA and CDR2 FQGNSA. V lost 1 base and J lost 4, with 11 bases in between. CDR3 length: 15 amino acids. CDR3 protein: CASSLGQVPNQPQHF. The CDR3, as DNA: TGTGCCAGCAGCTTAGGGCAGGTGCCTAATCAGCCCCAGCATTTT.

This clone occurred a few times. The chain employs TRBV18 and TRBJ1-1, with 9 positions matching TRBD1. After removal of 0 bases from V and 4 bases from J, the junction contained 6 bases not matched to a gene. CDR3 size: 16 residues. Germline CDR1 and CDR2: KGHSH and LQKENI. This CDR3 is CASSPPRTGDSTEAFF. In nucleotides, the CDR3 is TGTGCCAGCTCACCACCTCGGACAGGGGATAGCACTGAAGCTTTCTTT.

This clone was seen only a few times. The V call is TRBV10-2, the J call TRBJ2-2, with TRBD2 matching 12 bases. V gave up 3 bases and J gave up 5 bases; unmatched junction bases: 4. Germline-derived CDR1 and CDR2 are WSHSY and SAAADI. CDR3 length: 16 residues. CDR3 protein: CASSDLLAGGTGELFF. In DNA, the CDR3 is TGCGCCAGCAGTGACCTTCTAGCGGGGGGGACCGGGGAGCTGTTTTTT.

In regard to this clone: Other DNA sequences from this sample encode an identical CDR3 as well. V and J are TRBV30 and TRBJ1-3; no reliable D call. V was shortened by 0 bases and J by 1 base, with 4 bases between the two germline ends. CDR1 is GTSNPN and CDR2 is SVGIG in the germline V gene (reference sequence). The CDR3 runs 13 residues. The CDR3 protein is CAWSVGSGNTIYF. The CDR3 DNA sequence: TGTGCCTGGAGTGTAGGGTCTGGAAACACCATATATTTT. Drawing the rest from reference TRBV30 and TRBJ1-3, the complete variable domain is SQTIHQWPATLVQPVGSPLSLECTVEGTSNPNLYWYRQAAGRGLQLLFYSVGIGQISSEVPQNLSASRPQDRQFILSSKKLLLSDSGFYLCAWSVGSGNTIYFGEGSWLTVV.

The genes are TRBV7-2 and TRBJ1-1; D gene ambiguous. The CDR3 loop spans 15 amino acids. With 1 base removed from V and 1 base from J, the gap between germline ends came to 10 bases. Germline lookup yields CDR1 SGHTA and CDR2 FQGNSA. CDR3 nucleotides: TGTGCCAGCAGCTTAGGTCAGGCTTCGAACACTGAAGCTTTCTTT. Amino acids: CASSLGQASNTEAFF.

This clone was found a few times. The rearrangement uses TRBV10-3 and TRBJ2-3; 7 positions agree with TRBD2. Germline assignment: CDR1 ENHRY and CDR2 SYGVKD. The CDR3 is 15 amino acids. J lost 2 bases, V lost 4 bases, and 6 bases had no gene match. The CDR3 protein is CAISVGDYATDTQYF. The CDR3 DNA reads TGTGCCATCAGTGTTGGGGACTATGCCACAGATACGCAGTATTTT.

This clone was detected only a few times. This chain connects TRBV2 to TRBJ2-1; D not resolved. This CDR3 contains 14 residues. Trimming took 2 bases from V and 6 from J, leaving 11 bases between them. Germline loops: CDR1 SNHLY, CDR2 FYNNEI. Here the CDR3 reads CASSEQTSGNEQFF. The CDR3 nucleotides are TGTGCCAGCAGTGAACAGACCTCCGGCAATGAGCAGTTCTTC.

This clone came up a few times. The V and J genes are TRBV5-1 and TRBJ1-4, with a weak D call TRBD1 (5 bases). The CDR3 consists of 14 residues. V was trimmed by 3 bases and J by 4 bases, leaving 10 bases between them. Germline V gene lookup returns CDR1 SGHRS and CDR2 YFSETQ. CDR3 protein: CASSSRGSNEKLFF. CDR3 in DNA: TGCGCCAGCAGCTCACGGGGGAGTAATGAAAAACTGTTTTTT.

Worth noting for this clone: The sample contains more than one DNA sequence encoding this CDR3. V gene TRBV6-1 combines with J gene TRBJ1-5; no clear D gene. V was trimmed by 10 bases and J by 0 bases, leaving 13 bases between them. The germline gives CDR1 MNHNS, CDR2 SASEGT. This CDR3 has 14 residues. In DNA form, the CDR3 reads TGTGCCATCGCCGGTCAGCATAGCAATCAGCCCCAGCATTTT. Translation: CAIAGQHSNQPQHF.

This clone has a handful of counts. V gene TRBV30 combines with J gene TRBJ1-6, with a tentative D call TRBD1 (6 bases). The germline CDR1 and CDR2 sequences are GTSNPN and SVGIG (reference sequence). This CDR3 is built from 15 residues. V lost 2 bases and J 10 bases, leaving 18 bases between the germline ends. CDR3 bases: TGTGCCTGGAGTACCCAAGGGGGGGGCAAGTCACCCCTCCACTTT. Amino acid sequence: CAWSTQGGGKSPLHF.

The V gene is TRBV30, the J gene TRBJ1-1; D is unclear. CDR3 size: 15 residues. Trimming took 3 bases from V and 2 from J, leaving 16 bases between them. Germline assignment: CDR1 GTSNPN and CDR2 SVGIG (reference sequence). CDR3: CAWSGLGGLNTEAFF. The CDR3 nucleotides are TGTGCCTGGAGCGGGTTGGGAGGGCTCAACACTGAAGCTTTCTTT.

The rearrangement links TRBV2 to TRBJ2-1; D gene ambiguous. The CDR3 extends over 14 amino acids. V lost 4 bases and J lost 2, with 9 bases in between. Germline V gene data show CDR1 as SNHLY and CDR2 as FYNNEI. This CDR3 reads CASSGARAYNEQFF. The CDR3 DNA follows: TGTGCCAGCAGTGGGGCTAGAGCCTACAATGAGCAGTTCTTC.

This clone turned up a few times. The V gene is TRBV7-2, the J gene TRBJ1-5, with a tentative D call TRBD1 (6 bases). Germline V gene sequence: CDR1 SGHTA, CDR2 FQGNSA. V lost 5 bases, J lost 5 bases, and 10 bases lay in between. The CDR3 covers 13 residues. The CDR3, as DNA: TGTGCCAGCAGCGGACAGTGGGATCAGCCCCAGCATTTT. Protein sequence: CASSGQWDQPQHF.

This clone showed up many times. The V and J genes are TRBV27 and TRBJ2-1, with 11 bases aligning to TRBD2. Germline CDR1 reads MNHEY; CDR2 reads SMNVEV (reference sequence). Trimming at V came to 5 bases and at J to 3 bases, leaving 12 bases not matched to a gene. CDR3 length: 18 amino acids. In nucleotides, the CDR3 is TGTGCCAGCAGTCCCCGGTTTGGTAGCGGGGGGGGCTACAATGAGCAGTTCTTC. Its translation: CASSPRFGSGGGYNEQFF.